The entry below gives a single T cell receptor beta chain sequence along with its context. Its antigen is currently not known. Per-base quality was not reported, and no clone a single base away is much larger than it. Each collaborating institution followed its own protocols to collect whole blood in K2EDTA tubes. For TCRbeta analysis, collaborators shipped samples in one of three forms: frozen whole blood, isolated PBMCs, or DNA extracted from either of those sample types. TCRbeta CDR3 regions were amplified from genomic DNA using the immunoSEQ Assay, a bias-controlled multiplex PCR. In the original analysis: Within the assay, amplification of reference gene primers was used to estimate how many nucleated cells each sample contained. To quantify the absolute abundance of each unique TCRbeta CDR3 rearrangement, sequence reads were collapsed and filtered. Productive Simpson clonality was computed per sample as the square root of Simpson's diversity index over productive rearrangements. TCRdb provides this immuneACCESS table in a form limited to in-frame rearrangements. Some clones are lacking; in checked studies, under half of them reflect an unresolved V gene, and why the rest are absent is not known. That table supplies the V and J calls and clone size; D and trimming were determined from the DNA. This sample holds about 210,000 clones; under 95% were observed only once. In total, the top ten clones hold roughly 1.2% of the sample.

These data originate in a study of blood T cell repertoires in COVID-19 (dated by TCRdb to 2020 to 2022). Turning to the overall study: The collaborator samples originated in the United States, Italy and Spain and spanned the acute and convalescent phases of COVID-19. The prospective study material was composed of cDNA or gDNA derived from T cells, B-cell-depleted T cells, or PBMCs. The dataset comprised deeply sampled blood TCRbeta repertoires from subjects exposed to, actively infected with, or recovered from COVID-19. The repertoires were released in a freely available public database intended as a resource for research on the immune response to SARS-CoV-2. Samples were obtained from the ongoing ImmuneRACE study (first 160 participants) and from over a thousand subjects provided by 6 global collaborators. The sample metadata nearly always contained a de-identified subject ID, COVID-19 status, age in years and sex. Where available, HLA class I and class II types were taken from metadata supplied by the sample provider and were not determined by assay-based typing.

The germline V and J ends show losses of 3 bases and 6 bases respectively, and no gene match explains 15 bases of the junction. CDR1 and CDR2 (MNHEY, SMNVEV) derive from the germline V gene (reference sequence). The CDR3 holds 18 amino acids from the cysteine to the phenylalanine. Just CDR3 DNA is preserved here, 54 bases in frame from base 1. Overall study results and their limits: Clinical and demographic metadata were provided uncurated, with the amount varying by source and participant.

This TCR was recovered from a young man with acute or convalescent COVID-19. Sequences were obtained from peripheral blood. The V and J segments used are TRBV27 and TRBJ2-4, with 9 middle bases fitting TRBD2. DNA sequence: TGTGCCAGCAGTTTCGGCGCTAGCGGGAAACACGGAGGAAACATTCAGTACTTC. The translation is CASSFGASGKHGGNIQYF.